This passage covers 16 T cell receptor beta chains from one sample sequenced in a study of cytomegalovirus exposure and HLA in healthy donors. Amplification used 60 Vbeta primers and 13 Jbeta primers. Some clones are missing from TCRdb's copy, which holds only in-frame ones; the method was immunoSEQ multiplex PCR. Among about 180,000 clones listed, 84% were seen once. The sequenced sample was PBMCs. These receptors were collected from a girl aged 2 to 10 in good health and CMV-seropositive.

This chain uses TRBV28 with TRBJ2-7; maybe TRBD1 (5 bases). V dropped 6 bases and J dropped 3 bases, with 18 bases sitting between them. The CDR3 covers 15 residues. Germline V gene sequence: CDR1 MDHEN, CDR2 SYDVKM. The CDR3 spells CASSAGYQVDYEQYF. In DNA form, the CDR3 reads TGTGCCAGCAGCGCAGGGTACCAGGTTGACTACGAGCAGTACTTC. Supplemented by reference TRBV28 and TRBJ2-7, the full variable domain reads DVKVTQSSRYLVKRTGEKVFLECVQDMDHENMFWYRQDPGLGLRLIYFSYDVKMKEKGDIPEGYSVSREKKERFSLILESASTNQTSMYLCASSAGYQVDYEQYFGPGTRLTVT.

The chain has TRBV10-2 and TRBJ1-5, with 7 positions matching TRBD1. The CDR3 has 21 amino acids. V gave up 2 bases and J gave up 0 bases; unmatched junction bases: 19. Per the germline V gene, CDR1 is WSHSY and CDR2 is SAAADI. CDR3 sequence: CASSERQTGLKRGYSNQPQHF. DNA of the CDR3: TGCGCCAGCAGTGAGCGACAGACAGGGCTAAAGAGGGGTTATAGCAATCAGCCCCAGCATTTT.

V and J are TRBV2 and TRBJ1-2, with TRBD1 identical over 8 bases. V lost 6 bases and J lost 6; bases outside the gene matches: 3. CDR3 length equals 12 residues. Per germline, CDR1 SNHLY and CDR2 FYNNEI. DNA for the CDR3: TGTGCCAGCAGCTCGACAGGGGATGGCTACACCTTC. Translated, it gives CASSSTGDGYTF.

The CDR3 coding sequence is TGTGCCAGCAGCAAAGGGACAAGTAGCTCCTACGAGCAGTACTTC. Translation gives CASSKGTSSSYEQYF. This chain uses TRBV21-1 with TRBJ2-5; the table's TRBD1 call for D was not verified on the DNA. The J call may not be correct, given that the DNA end is closer to TRBJ2-7. TRBV21-1 is marked as a pseudogene. The CDR3 has 15 amino acids.

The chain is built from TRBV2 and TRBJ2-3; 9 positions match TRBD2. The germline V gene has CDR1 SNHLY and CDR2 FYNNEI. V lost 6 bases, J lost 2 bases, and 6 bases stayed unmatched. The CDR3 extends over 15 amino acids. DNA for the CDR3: TGTGCCAGCAGAGTAGCGGGGGCAACCACAGATACGCAGTATTTT. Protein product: CASRVAGATTDTQYF. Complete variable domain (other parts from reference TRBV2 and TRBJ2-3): EPEVTQTPSHQVTQMGQEVILRCVPISNHLYFYWYRQILGQKVEFLVSFYNNEISEKSEIFDDQFSVERPDGSNFTLKIRSTKLEDSAMYFCASRVAGATTDTQYFGPGTRLTVL.

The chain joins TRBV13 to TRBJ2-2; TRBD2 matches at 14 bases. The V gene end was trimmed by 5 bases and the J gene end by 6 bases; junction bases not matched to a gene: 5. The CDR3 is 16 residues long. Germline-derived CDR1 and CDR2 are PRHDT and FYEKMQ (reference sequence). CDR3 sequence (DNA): TGTGCCAGCAGCCCTACGGGACTAGCGGGGGCCGGGGAGCTGTTTTTT. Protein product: CASSPTGLAGAGELFF.

CDR3 amino acids: CASSYGGARSNQPQHF. The DNA of the CDR3 is TGTGCCAGCAGTTACGGAGGGGCAAGAAGCAATCAGCCCCAGCATTTT. The chain uses TRBV7-8 and TRBJ1-5; perhaps TRBD1 as D (5 bases). This CDR3 comprises 16 residues. The germline CDR1 and CDR2 sequences are SGHVS and FQNEAQ. V was clipped by 6 bases and J by 1 base, with 16 bases between them.

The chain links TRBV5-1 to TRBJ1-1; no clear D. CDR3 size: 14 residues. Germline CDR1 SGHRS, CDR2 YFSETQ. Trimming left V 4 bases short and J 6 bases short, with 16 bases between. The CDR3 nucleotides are TGCGCCAGCAGCGCGCAGGCCTCGAGCCCTGAAGCTTTCTTT. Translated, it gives CASSAQASSPEAFF. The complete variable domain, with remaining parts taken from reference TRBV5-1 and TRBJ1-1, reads KAGVTQTPRYLIKTRGQQVTLSCSPISGHRSVSWYQQTPGQGLQFLFEYFSETQRNKGNFPGRFSGRQFSNSRSEMNVSTLELGDSALYLCASSAQASSPEAFFGQGTRLTVV.

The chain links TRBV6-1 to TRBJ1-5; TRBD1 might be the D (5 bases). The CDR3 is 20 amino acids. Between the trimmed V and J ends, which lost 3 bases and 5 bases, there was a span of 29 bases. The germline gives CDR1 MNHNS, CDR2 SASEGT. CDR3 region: CASSDFPYPGTRPGDQPQHF. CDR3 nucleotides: TGTGCCAGCAGTGATTTCCCTTACCCGGGGACTAGACCAGGAGATCAGCCCCAGCATTTT.

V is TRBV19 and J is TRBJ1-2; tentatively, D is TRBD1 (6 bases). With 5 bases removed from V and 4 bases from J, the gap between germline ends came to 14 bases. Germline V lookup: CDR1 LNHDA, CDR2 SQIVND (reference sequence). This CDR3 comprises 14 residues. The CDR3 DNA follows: TGTGCCAGTAGTGGACAGACACATTTCTATGGCTACACCTTC. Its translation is CASSGQTHFYGYTF.

The CDR3 here is CASRDVAESYEQYF. The DNA of the CDR3 is TGCGCCAGCAGGGACGTAGCGGAATCCTACGAGCAGTACTTC. The V gene is TRBV5-1, the J gene TRBJ2-7, with a possible D match to TRBD2 (6 bases). The ends were cut back, 5 bases at V and 1 base at J, with 13 bases in the middle. The CDR3 sequence is 14 residues long. Germline CDR1 is SGHRS and CDR2 is YFSETQ.

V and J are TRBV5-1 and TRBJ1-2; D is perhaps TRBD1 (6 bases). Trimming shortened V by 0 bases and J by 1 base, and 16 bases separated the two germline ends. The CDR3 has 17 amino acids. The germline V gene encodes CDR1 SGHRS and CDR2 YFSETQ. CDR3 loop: CASSLVYQGNRNYGYTF. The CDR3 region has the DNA TGCGCCAGCAGCTTGGTGTACCAGGGGAATCGTAACTATGGCTACACCTTC. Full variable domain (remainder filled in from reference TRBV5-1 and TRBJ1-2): KAGVTQTPRYLIKTRGQQVTLSCSPISGHRSVSWYQQTPGQGLQFLFEYFSETQRNKGNFPGRFSGRQFSNSRSEMNVSTLELGDSALYLCASSLVYQGNRNYGYTFGSGTRLTVV.

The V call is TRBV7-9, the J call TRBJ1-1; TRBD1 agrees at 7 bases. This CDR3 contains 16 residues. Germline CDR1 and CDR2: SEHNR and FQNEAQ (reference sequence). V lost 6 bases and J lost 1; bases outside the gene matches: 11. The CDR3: CASSYYSGTANTEAFF. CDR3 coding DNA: TGTGCCAGCAGTTATTATTCCGGGACAGCGAACACTGAAGCTTTCTTT.

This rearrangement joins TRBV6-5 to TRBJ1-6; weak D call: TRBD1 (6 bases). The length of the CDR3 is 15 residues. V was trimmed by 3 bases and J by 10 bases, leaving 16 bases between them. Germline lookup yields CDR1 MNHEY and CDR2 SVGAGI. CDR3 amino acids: CASSYLTGHGSPLHF. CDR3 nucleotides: TGTGCCAGCAGTTATTTGACAGGACATGGATCACCCCTCCACTTT.

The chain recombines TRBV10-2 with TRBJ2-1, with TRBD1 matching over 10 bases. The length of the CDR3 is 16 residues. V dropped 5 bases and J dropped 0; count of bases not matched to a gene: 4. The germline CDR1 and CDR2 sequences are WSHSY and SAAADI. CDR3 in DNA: TGCGCCAGCAGTACCGGGACAGGGGTCTCCTACAATGAGCAGTTCTTC. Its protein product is CASSTGTGVSYNEQFF.

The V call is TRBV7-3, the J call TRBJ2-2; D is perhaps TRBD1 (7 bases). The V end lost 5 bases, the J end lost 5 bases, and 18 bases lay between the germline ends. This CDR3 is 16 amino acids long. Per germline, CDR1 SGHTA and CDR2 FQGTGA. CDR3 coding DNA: TGTGCCAGCAGCCCTACTAGGACAGGAGGGACCGGGGAGCTGTTTTTT. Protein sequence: CASSPTRTGGTGELFF.